This T cell receptor beta chain was identified in a study of cytomegalovirus exposure and HLA in healthy donors. Study-wide results and limits: Apparent HLA restriction characterized most CMV-associated TCR beta chains in a later analysis. A reported reduction in N-insertions relative to the roughly 700-donor mean was seen in an Asian-associated ancestry cluster in a later analysis. The majority of TCR sequences were rare, yet some public TCRs appeared in many donors.

PCR employed 60 Vbeta and 13 Jbeta primers. TCRdb's copy holds only in-frame clones and misses some; the assay was immunoSEQ multiplex PCR. The sample has over 100,000 clones; over 75% are singletons. About this clone: Its target is not known.

This sequence originates from a man aged 35-49 years in good health and CMV-seropositive. Sequenced material: PBMCs.

The CDR3 nucleotides read TGTGCCAGCAGCAAAGGGGCGCGGGGGGGCCATGAAAAACTGTTTTTT. Translated, it gives CASSKGARGGHEKLFF. V usage is TRBV21-1 and J usage is TRBJ1-4. TRBV21-1 is termed a pseudogene. CDR3 length: 16 residues.